This TCR beta chain stems from a study of metastatic and nonmetastatic thyroid tumors. With MiXCR, TCRdb called clones anew from the PCR reads. The sample yields roughly 40,000 clones, 15% to 20% seen once. All patients were untreated before thyroid surgery. Remarks on this clone: The junction does not match germline at one end; this may be a read error.

The sample was blood. The receptor's source is a female donor with papillary thyroid cancer or a benign thyroid nodule (not recorded which). Some clones in this sample may be carry-over from other donors' samples.

The CDR3 here is CASSPKSNTGQLSF. CDR3 sequence (DNA): TGTGCCAGCAGTCCAAAATCGAACACCGGGCAGCTGTCTTTT. The chain couples TRBV7-3 to TRBJ2-2; D is unclear. The CDR3 has 14 residues. The germline CDR1 and CDR2 sequences are SGHTA and FQGTGA.